Listed below are T cell receptor beta chains from one sample, sequenced in a study of blood T cell repertoires in COVID-19. Repertoires were generated with immunoSEQ multiplex PCR, while TCRdb's copy carries only in-frame clones and drops some. This sample has about 200,000 clones, with approximately 82% found just once. The sequencing sample was made of peripheral blood. The receptors here all came from a human donor with acute or convalescent COVID-19. The donor label of this sample is uncertain. Both conserved end residues are part of each CDR3. Each record gives: D gene, J gene, V gene, clone size, CDR3 DNA, CDR3 protein. D genes are given only for firm matches. Not all rows give a size; the values are once, few, many and, for expanded clones, a class.

>NA|TRBJ2-7|TRBV20-1|NA
TGCAGTGCTAGGTGGGCGTACGAGCAGTACTTC
CSARWAYEQYF
>TRBD1|TRBJ2-7|TRBV6-6|NA
TGTGCCAGCAGTCGGCTAGGGACAGGTGTTCACGAGCAGTACTTC
CASSRLGTGVHEQYF
>TRBD1|TRBJ2-1|TRBV6-4|NA
TGTGCCAGCAGTGTGGGACAGACCTCCTACAATGAGCAGTTCTTC
CASSVGQTSYNEQFF
>NA|TRBJ2-1|TRBV6-5|NA
TGTGCCAGCAGTTCATTCGACAGTAACAATGAGCAGTTCTTC
CASSSFDSNNEQFF
>NA|TRBJ2-1|TRBV3-1/TRBV3-2|once
TGTGCCAGCAGCCCCTCGGGGGACGGACGCTACAATGAGCAGTTCTTC
CASSPSGDGRYNEQFF
>NA|TRBJ2-6|TRBV27|NA
TGTGCCAGCAGTTTATCGAGCTCTGGGGCCAACGTCCTGACTTTC
CASSLSSSGANVLTF
>TRBD2|TRBJ2-7|TRBV18|NA
TGTGCCAGCTCCCGAGGGCTAGCGGACTACGAGCAGTACTTC
CASSRGLADYEQYF
>NA|TRBJ2-2|TRBV18|NA
TGTGCCAGCTCACTCTGGGGGGGCTACGGCCAACAGACCGGGGAGCTGTTTTTT
CASSLWGGYGQQTGELFF
>TRBD1|TRBJ2-7|TRBV4-1|NA
TGCGCCAGCAGCCAAAAATTTACGGGGGACAGGGTGTACGAGCAGTACTTC
CASSQKFTGDRVYEQYF
>NA|TRBJ1-1|TRBV20-1|NA
TGCAGTGCTAGTTACAGGCAAGGCGCTAACACTGAAGCTTTCTTT
CSASYRQGANTEAFF
>TRBD1|TRBJ2-3|TRBV5-4|NA
TGTGCCAGCAGCGGGGACAGGGGTAGAACAGATACGCAGTATTTT
CASSGDRGRTDTQYF
>TRBD2|TRBJ2-3|TRBV15|NA
TGTGCCACCAGCTCTAGCGGGAGAAGCACAGATACGCAGTATTTT
CATSSSGRSTDTQYF
>NA|TRBJ1-1|TRBV14|NA
TGTGCCAGCAGCCCCCAGGGATACACTGAAGCTTTCTTT
CASSPQGYTEAFF
>TRBD2|TRBJ2-2|TRBV7-9|NA
TGTGCCAGCAGCCTGGCTAGCGGGAGGAGCACCGGGGAGCTGTTTTTT
CASSLASGRSTGELFF
>NA|TRBJ2-2|TRBV4-2|NA
TGTGCCAGCAGCCAAGAGGCCCTAGTGTTCGGGGAGCTGTTTTTT
CASSQEALVFGELFF
>TRBD1|TRBJ2-5|TRBV2|NA
TGTGCCAGCAGTGTCCGGGACAGCCAAGAGACCCAGTACTTC
CASSVRDSQETQYF
>NA|TRBJ2-7|TRBV28|NA
TGTGCCAGCAGTTCCTATGAGGCCCCGAACGAGCAGTACTTC
CASSSYEAPNEQYF
>NA|TRBJ2-3|TRBV25-1|NA
TGTGCCAGCAGTGTTCGGCTACAGAGCACAGATACGCAGTATTTT
CASSVRLQSTDTQYF
>TRBD1|TRBJ2-5|TRBV6-5|NA
TGTGCCAGCAGCCAGGGGACAGGGCTCCAAGAGACCCAGTACTTC
CASSQGTGLQETQYF
>TRBD2|TRBJ2-3|TRBV7-9|NA
TGTGCCAGCAGCCCCAAGGCAGGGACTAGCGGGGGAACCACAGATACGCAGTATTTT
CASSPKAGTSGGTTDTQYF
>NA|TRBJ2-2|TRBV28|few
TGTGCCAGCAGGGGAGGGGGGAACACCGGGGAGCTGTTTTTT
CASRGGGNTGELFF
>NA|TRBJ1-5|TRBV28|NA
TGTGCCAGCAGGGTCTCTACAGTTAATCAGCCCCAGCATTTT
CASRVSTVNQPQHF
>NA|TRBJ1-1|TRBV5-1|NA
TGCGCCAGCAGCCAGATTATGAACACTGAAGCTTTCTTT
CASSQIMNTEAFF
>TRBD1|TRBJ1-1|TRBV7-2|NA
TGTGCCAGCAGCCCCGACAGGGGGAACACTGAAGCTTTCTTT
CASSPDRGNTEAFF
>TRBD1|TRBJ1-3|TRBV19|few
TGTGCCACACACAGGGGCAACTCTGGAAACACCATATATTTT
CATHRGNSGNTIYF
>NA|TRBJ2-7|TRBV28|NA
TGTGCCAGCAGTGAGGGGGACTACCTTGGGGGGAACGAGCAGTACTTC
CASSEGDYLGGNEQYF
>NA|TRBJ1-5|TRBV19|NA
TGTGCCAGTACCTCCCTGGGGGGGTTTCAGCCCCAGCATTTT
CASTSLGGFQPQHF
>TRBD2|TRBJ2-3|TRBV19|once
TGTGCCAGTATGAGCGGGAGCCAAACAGATACGCAGTATTTT
CASMSGSQTDTQYF
>TRBD2|TRBJ2-3|TRBV18|NA
TGTGCCAGCTCACCACCGGTCTCTAGCGGGAGTACGCAGTATTTT
CASSPPVSSGSTQYF
>TRBD1|TRBJ2-3|TRBV2|NA
TGTGCCAGCAGCCCTACAGGGGGCGCGGATACGCAGTATTTT
CASSPTGGADTQYF
>NA|TRBJ1-1|TRBV28|NA
TGTGCCAGCAGTTCCAGGGCCGGTTCAGCTTTCTTT
CASSSRAGSAFF
>NA|TRBJ1-1|TRBV7-8|NA
TGTGCCAGCAGCCTAGGACAGCTGGGTAGAGCTTTCTTT
CASSLGQLGRAFF
>TRBD2|TRBJ2-7|TRBV29-1|NA
TGCAGCGTTGGGACTAGCGGGAGTTACGAGCAGTACTTC
CSVGTSGSYEQYF
>NA|TRBJ2-2|TRBV6-5|NA
TGTGCCAGCAGTCCCTTTTCGGGGAACACCGGGGAGCTGTTTTTT
CASSPFSGNTGELFF
>TRBD1|TRBJ1-1|TRBV7-2|NA
TGTGCCAGCAGCTTAGGTCATGTTCAGGGGGTTGAAGCTTTCTTT
CASSLGHVQGVEAFF
>NA|TRBJ1-4|TRBV2|once
TGTGCCAGCAACCAAGTAGCGTCAAATGAAAAACTGTTTTTT
CASNQVASNEKLFF
>TRBD2|TRBJ2-3|TRBV10-2|NA
TGCGCCAGCAGTGCGGGACTAGCGGGAGCCACAGATACGCAGTATTTT
CASSAGLAGATDTQYF
>TRBD2|TRBJ2-2|TRBV18|NA
TGTGCCAGCTCAACAGGACTAGCGGGAGTAAACGGGGAGCTGTTTTTT
CASSTGLAGVNGELFF
>NA|TRBJ2-6|TRBV6-6|NA
TGTGCCAGCAGTTCGGGGGAGACTGGGGCCAACGTCCTGACTTTC
CASSSGETGANVLTF
>TRBD2|TRBJ2-2|TRBV18|NA
TGTGCCAGCTCACCACTTCCTAGCGGGGCCACCGGGGAGCTGTTTTTT
CASSPLPSGATGELFF
>TRBD1|TRBJ1-6|TRBV7-2|NA
TGTGCCAGCAGCTTAGGGTCTACAGGGGGTTCACCCCTCCACTTT
CASSLGSTGGSPLHF
>NA|TRBJ2-3|TRBV5-1|NA
TGCGCCAGCAGCGCGGCCTCAATAGGAGCAACAGATACGCAGTATTTT
CASSAASIGATDTQYF
>TRBD1|TRBJ2-3|TRBV19|few
TGTGCCAGTAGTATAGGACAGGGGGCGGCAGATACGCAGTATTTT
CASSIGQGAADTQYF
>NA|TRBJ1-5|TRBV6-4|once
TGTGCCGGACGCCTGAACAGGGTTAAGGGTCTTGACAATCAGCCCCAGCATTTT
CAGRLNRVKGLDNQPQHF
>TRBD2|TRBJ2-1|TRBV5-1|NA
TGCGCCAGCAGCTTTCTAGCGGGAGTTGGCGCGTACAATGAGCAGTTCTTC
CASSFLAGVGAYNEQFF
>NA|TRBJ2-7|TRBV9|NA
TGTGCCAGCAGCGTACAATCTTCTCCGGGAGTCGGCGAGCAGTACTTC
CASSVQSSPGVGEQYF
>NA|TRBJ2-3|TRBV3-1/TRBV3-2|NA
TGTGCCAGCAGCCCACAGGGAGATACGCAGTATTTT
CASSPQGDTQYF
>TRBD1|TRBJ2-7|TRBV5-1|NA
TGCGCCAGCAGCATTTCCGGGACAGGGTTTTTGGAGCAGTACTTC
CASSISGTGFLEQYF
>NA|TRBJ2-3|TRBV6-1|NA
TGTGCCAGCAGTGATCAGGAGGCAGATACGCAGTATTTT
CASSDQEADTQYF
>NA|TRBJ2-1|TRBV6-6|NA
TGTGCCAGCAGTTACTCAGCGGACTCCTACAATGAGCAGTTCTTC
CASSYSADSYNEQFF